The 6 T cell receptor beta chains below come from one sample, sequenced in a study of blood T cells in healthy people across ages. With a J-beta primer mix and a sample-barcoded 5' primer, a second PCR ran about 7 to 12 cycles. Each CDR3 protein gets one entry after TCRdb re-called the 5' RACE reads with MiXCR. The sample carries more than 900,000 distinct CDR3 sequences, 25% recorded once. These data were also filed under a second study, of T cells of mothers and their children.

The sample was blood. The receptors here all came from a girl aged 2 to 9 in good health.

The chain recombines TRBV4-2 with TRBJ2-5; D remains unclear. Germline V gene lookup returns CDR1 LGHNA and CDR2 YNFKEQ. V lost 0 bases, J lost 5 bases, and 7 bases lay in between. The CDR3 consists of 13 residues. The CDR3 sequence is CASSQDMQETQYF. The CDR3 DNA reads TGTGCCAGCAGCCAAGATATGCAGGAGACCCAGTACTTC.

This clonotype was seen only a few times. The chain links TRBV29-1 to TRBJ2-7; D gene ambiguous. Trimming shortened V by 3 bases and J by 2 bases, and 14 bases separated the two germline ends. There are 14 residues in the CDR3. The germline CDR1 and CDR2 sequences are SQVTM and ANQGSEA. Here the CDR3 DNA reads TGCAGCGTTGAGGGTCAGACGCCCACCTACGAGCAGTACTTC. It specifies CSVEGQTPTYEQYF.

V usage is TRBV6-2 or TRBV6-3 and J usage is TRBJ2-5, with TRBD2 matching over 8 bases. This CDR3 has 17 residues. Germline values: CDR1 MNHEY, CDR2 SVGEGT. Unmatched junction bases numbered 12, after V lost 6 bases and J lost 0 bases. The CDR3 DNA sequence: TGTGCCAGCAGCCCTCCCAGGAGCGGGGGATACCAAGAGACCCAGTACTTC. This gives the protein CASSPPRSGGYQETQYF.

With regard to this clonotype: Its ends do not fully match the called genes, so a read error is possible. The chain has TRBV7-2 and TRBJ1-5; D uncertain. Germline loops: CDR1 SGHTA, CDR2 FQGNSA. This CDR3 contains 14 residues. CDR3 protein: CASSLDTSDQPQHF. Written as DNA, the CDR3 is TGTGCCAGCAGCTTAGATACTAGCGATCAGCCCCAGCATTTT.

This clonotype was counted only a few times. The rearrangement uses TRBV7-2 and TRBJ1-2; TRBD1 agrees at 8 bases. Germline assignment: CDR1 SGHTA and CDR2 FQGNSA. The CDR3 extends over 15 amino acids. Losses at the gene ends were 4 bases for V and 4 bases for J; bases not matched to a gene: 8. The CDR3 region has the DNA TGTGCCAGCAGCTCGGCAGGGGGCGTTATCTATGGCTACACCTTC. Its translation is CASSSAGGVIYGYTF.

The chain uses TRBV24-1 and TRBJ2-1; either TRBD1 or TRBD2 may fit D (5 bases each). CDR3 length: 12 residues. Germline-derived CDR1 and CDR2 are KGHDR and SFDVKD. V gave up 9 bases and J gave up 0 bases, with 5 bases separating them. The CDR3, as DNA: TGTGCCACCGGGGGCTCCTACAATGAGCAGTTCTTC. It encodes CATGGSYNEQFF.